One and the same sample provided the 8 T cell receptor beta chains below, sequenced in a study of control samples from healthy donors and cancer patients. Method: immunoSEQ multiplex PCR; TCRdb's copy keeps in-frame clones and lacks some. The repertoire consists of 150,000 to 200,000 clones, with 75% to 95% occurring once and the leading ten covering approximately 1.5%. The source material was blood. The source of these receptors is a woman aged 25 to 45 in good health.

The V call is TRBV7-8, the J call TRBJ1-1; no clear D gene. V was trimmed by 2 bases and J by 0 bases, leaving 10 bases between them. The CDR3 has 15 residues. Germline V gene sequence: CDR1 SGHVS, CDR2 FQNEAQ. CDR3 residues: CASSLRAGLNTEAFF. Written as DNA, the CDR3 is TGTGCCAGCAGCTTAAGGGCAGGTTTGAACACTGAAGCTTTCTTT.

The J gene is TRBJ2-5, the V gene TRBV5-1; D is ambiguous. With 0 bases removed from V and 5 bases from J, the gap between germline ends came to 5 bases. Per the germline V gene, CDR1 is SGHRS and CDR2 is YFSETQ. This CDR3 has 12 residues. DNA of the CDR3: TGCGCCAGCAGCTTGGCCCGTGAGACCCAGTACTTC. This encodes CASSLARETQYF.

The gene calls are TRBV7-8 and TRBJ2-5; D is possibly TRBD1 or TRBD2 (6 bases each). The CDR3 extends over 16 amino acids. CDR1 is SGHVS and CDR2 is FQNEAQ in the germline V gene. Trimming left V 1 base short and J 0 bases short, with 12 bases between. CDR3 in amino acids: CASSLVYRGDQETQYF. CDR3 DNA sequence: TGTGCCAGCAGCTTAGTATATAGGGGGGACCAAGAGACCCAGTACTTC.

This clone was recorded once. CDR3 loop: CASSDSAESYNEQFF. The CDR3 DNA reads TGTGCCAGCAGTGATTCCGCGGAGTCCTACAATGAGCAGTTCTTC. The chain recombines TRBV6-4 with TRBJ2-1, with D unresolved. CDR1 is MRHNA and CDR2 is SNTAGT in the germline V gene. The CDR3 runs 15 residues. V was trimmed by 3 bases and J by 1 base, leaving 10 bases between them.

The chain employs TRBV2 and TRBJ2-5, with D uncertain. Looked up from germline, CDR1 is SNHLY and CDR2 is FYNNEI. The length of the CDR3 is 13 residues. Trimming took 5 bases from V and 2 from J, leaving 9 bases between them. CDR3 nucleotides: TGTGCCAGCAGTTGGTTTAAACAAGAGACCCAGTACTTC. This encodes CASSWFKQETQYF.

This rearrangement joins TRBV3-1 (or the pseudogene TRBV3-2) to TRBJ1-2; 9 nucleotides match TRBD1. V lost 1 base to trimming and J lost 7 bases; unmatched junction nucleotides: 4. In germline, CDR1 is LGHDT, CDR2 YNNKEL (reference sequence). The CDR3 has 14 amino acids. The CDR3 here is CASSQVQGASGYTF. CDR3 coding DNA: TGTGCCAGCAGCCAAGTACAGGGGGCTTCTGGCTACACCTTC.

This chain connects TRBV3-1 (or the pseudogene TRBV3-2) to TRBJ1-1; D not resolved. Germline values: CDR1 LGHDT, CDR2 YNNKEL (reference sequence). The CDR3 contains 13 residues. Trimming left V 1 base short and J 6 bases short, with 9 bases between. CDR3 residues: CASSQVLGSEAFF. CDR3 sequence (DNA): TGTGCCAGCAGCCAAGTTTTAGGTTCTGAAGCTTTCTTT.

V is TRBV9 and J is TRBJ2-1; 7 bases match TRBD2. CDR1 SGDLS and CDR2 YYNGEE come from the germline V gene. After removal of 0 bases from V and 9 bases from J, the junction contained 3 bases not matched to a gene. CDR3 length: 13 residues. The DNA for the CDR3 is TGTGCCAGCAGCGTAGTAGCTAGCGGTGAGCAGTTCTTC. It specifies CASSVVASGEQFF. The full variable domain, its missing parts supplied by reference TRBV9 and TRBJ2-1, is DSGVTQTPKHLITATGQRVTLRCSPRSGDLSVYWYQQSLDQGLQFLIQYYNGEERAKGNILERFSAQQFPDLHSELNLSSLELGDSALYFCASSVVASGEQFFGPGTRLTVL.